The 16 T cell receptor beta chains below were found in one sample sequenced in a study of Ad26.COV2.S vaccination and SARS-CoV-2 variants. Some clones are missing from TCRdb's copy, which holds only in-frame ones; the method was immunoSEQ multiplex PCR. This sample has 350,000 to 600,000 clones, with approximately 90% found just once. Treatment of the sample: some 19 received Ad26.COV2.S at low or high dose, single or two shots; about 5 received placebo; per-sample allocation not given. Following the first vaccine or placebo injection, samples were taken on day 63. This specimen was peripheral blood, taken in a trial of Ad26.COV2.S vaccine versus placebo. These receptors were taken from a person aged 18 to 65 who received the Ad26.COV2.S COVID-19 vaccine or a placebo.

V usage is TRBV7-2 and J usage is TRBJ2-7; unclear D gene. The V gene's germline CDR1 is SGHTA and CDR2 FQGNSA. This CDR3 contains 14 residues. Trimming took off 3 bases at V and 2 bases at J, with 11 bases between the two ends. CDR3 coding DNA: TGTGCCAGCAGCTTGTATGACGGCCCCTACGAGCAGTACTTC. This codes for CASSLYDGPYEQYF.

The chain recombines TRBV5-1 with TRBJ2-2; D is unclear. Trimming removed 0 bases from V and 3 bases from J, with 15 bases in between. There are 17 residues in the CDR3. CDR1 is SGHRS, CDR2 YFSETQ, per germline. The CDR3 reads CASSLDFSERYTGELFF. CDR3 in DNA: TGCGCCAGCAGCTTGGATTTCAGCGAGAGGTACACCGGGGAGCTGTTTTTT.

V gene TRBV19 combines with J gene TRBJ2-5; the match to TRBD2 covers 12 bases. J gave up 1 base and V 4 bases, and 4 bases lay outside the gene matches. In germline, CDR1 is LNHDA, CDR2 SQIVND (reference sequence). This CDR3 has 16 residues. CDR3: CASSTPLAGGQETQYF. CDR3 DNA sequence: TGTGCCAGTAGTACCCCACTAGCGGGGGGCCAAGAGACCCAGTACTTC.

The V gene is TRBV18, the J gene TRBJ2-3, with 7 nucleotides matching TRBD2. The length of the CDR3 is 16 residues. Germline V gene lookup returns CDR1 KGHSH and CDR2 LQKENI. The trim removed 1 base at V and 2 bases at J, leaving 6 bases unmatched. The CDR3, as DNA: TGTGCCAGCTCACCACAGCGGGGAGCCACCACAGATACGCAGTATTTT. It translates to CASSPQRGATTDTQYF.

The chain couples TRBV12-5 to TRBJ2-1; 8 bases are shared with TRBD1. The CDR3 totals 14 residues. Unmatched junction bases numbered 6, after V lost 5 bases and J lost 6 bases. Per the germline V gene, CDR1 is LGHNT and CDR2 is FRNRAP. The CDR3 is CASGLDREPNEQFF. The CDR3 DNA sequence: TGTGCTAGTGGTCTGGACAGGGAGCCCAATGAGCAGTTCTTC.

This chain connects TRBV9 to TRBJ1-2; possibly TRBD1 for D (6 bases). Trimming took off 0 bases at V and 10 bases at J, with 13 bases between the two ends. The CDR3 consists of 13 residues. The germline V gene encodes CDR1 SGDLS and CDR2 YYNGEE. Written as DNA, the CDR3 is TGTGCCAGCAGCGTAGATCAGGGGCAAATCTACACCTTC. Amino acid sequence: CASSVDQGQIYTF.

The V gene is TRBV3-1 (or the pseudogene TRBV3-2), the J gene TRBJ2-3, with 10 nucleotides matching TRBD2. Germline V CDR1 and CDR2: LGHDT, YNNKEL (reference sequence). The V gene end was trimmed by 1 base and the J gene end by 10 bases; junction bases not matched to a gene: 5. The length of the CDR3 is 14 residues. CDR3: CASSQGLAGRAQYF. The CDR3 DNA follows: TGTGCCAGCAGCCAAGGACTAGCGGGCCGGGCGCAGTATTTT.

The chain is built from TRBV15 and TRBJ2-1; D perhaps matches TRBD2 (5 bases). The CDR3 is 16 amino acids. V shed 1 base and J shed 8 bases, with 18 bases lying between them. Germline CDR1 reads LNHNV; CDR2 reads YYDKDF (reference sequence). CDR3 nucleotide sequence: TGTGCCACCAGCAGAGCGAGACACTTACTAGGTGATGAGCAGTTCTTC. Translated: CATSRARHLLGDEQFF.

This clone was detected a few times. The CDR3 DNA reads TGTGCCAGCAGTGACAGGGACCAGCCCCAGCATTTT. Its protein product is CASSDRDQPQHF. The chain combines TRBV6-1 with TRBJ1-5; D might be TRBD1 (5 bases). Germline-derived CDR1 and CDR2 are MNHNS and SASEGT. CDR3 length: 12 amino acids. The V end lost 3 bases, the J end lost 7 bases, and 7 bases lay between the germline ends.

In this sample, this clone turned up a few times. V usage is TRBV10-1 and J usage is TRBJ1-2, with D possibly TRBD1 on 5 matching bases. CDR1 WNHNN and CDR2 SYGVQD come from the germline V gene (reference sequence). The CDR3 spans 13 residues. V lost 6 bases and J lost 5, with 13 bases in between. This CDR3 reads CASRQAMRYGYTF. CDR3 coding DNA: TGCGCCAGCAGACAGGCAATGCGGTATGGCTACACCTTC.

V and J are TRBV6-2 or TRBV6-3 and TRBJ1-2; TRBD1 matches at 7 bases. This CDR3 comprises 14 residues. CDR1 is MNHEY and CDR2 is SVGEGT in the germline V gene. After removal of 5 bases from V and 5 bases from J, the junction contained 8 bases not matched to a gene. In nucleotides, the CDR3 is TGTGCCAGCAGTGCGACCGACAGGGTATATGGCTACACCTTC. Amino acids: CASSATDRVYGYTF.

The sample holds one count of this clone. The DNA of the CDR3 is TGTGCCAGCAGTCCCCGGGACAGGGTAAATCAGCCCCAGCATTTT. Amino acid sequence: CASSPRDRVNQPQHF. The V gene is TRBV6-5, the J gene TRBJ1-5; 9 bases map to TRBD1. The V gene's germline CDR1 is MNHEY and CDR2 SVGAGI. The CDR3 has 15 residues. V shed 5 bases, J shed 4 bases, and the junction held 6 bases outside the gene matches.

The DNA for the CDR3 is TGTGCCTGGACCCAAGGCTATGGCTACACCTTC. Its translation: CAWTQGYGYTF. The V gene is TRBV30, the J gene TRBJ1-2; D unclear. This CDR3 is 11 amino acids long. Germline V CDR1 and CDR2: GTSNPN, SVGIG (reference sequence). V was clipped by 4 bases and J by 4 bases, with 7 bases between them.

This chain links TRBV5-1 with TRBJ2-3; no clear D. CDR1 is SGHRS, CDR2 YFSETQ, per germline. This CDR3 spans 15 amino acids. The V and J ends lost 0 bases and 1 base respectively, with 9 bases between them. The DNA for the CDR3 is TGCGCCAGCAGCTTGGGCGGAGCTCGCACAGATACGCAGTATTTT. This translates into CASSLGGARTDTQYF.

This chain links TRBV20-1 with TRBJ1-2; 11 nucleotides match TRBD1. After removal of 3 bases from V and 3 bases from J, the junction contained 12 bases not matched to a gene. In germline, CDR1 is DFQATT, CDR2 SNEGSKA (reference sequence). The CDR3 sequence is 17 residues long. CDR3 sequence reads: CSASFGTGGSRDYGYTF. CDR3 in DNA: TGCAGTGCTAGTTTCGGGACAGGGGGTTCGAGGGACTATGGCTACACCTTC.

J is TRBJ2-1 and V is TRBV7-6; TRBD2 matches 8 bases. Germline V gene lookup returns CDR1 SGHVS and CDR2 FNYEAQ. This CDR3 spans 16 amino acids. The J segment lost 2 bases and the V segment lost 3 bases, leaving 6 bases of the junction unmatched. DNA of the CDR3: TGTGCCAGCAGCTTTCGACAAGCGGGAGCCTACAATGAGCAGTTCTTC. It specifies CASSFRQAGAYNEQFF.